This T cell receptor beta chain was sequenced during a study of cytomegalovirus exposure and HLA in healthy donors (TCRdb year 2017). A note on the overall study: An earlier analysis of some 550 of the donors reported roughly 300 Gb of sequence data and 117 million unique TCR beta sequences from some 180 million T cells. Typing coverage varied by locus: about 629-640 donors for A, B, C, DRB1 and DQB1; more than 500 for DQA1; some 610 for DPA1; around 490 for DPB1. The study profiled the T cell repertoires of 500 to 800 subjects by immunosequencing and related them to cytomegalovirus serostatus. Every discovery cohort repertoire had been produced on one sequencing platform. The later analysis used no new phenotypic data to find candidate immune exposures, relying instead on TCR beta sequences and their occurrence across donors. The study was designed to test whether signatures of past pathogen exposure could be identified by cataloging public T cell receptors. Donor age, sex, ethnicity and CMV serostatus were compiled alongside the repertoire data. An early release covering roughly 640 HLA-typed donors comprised about 310 gigabases of sequencing data and 65 million to 100 million unique TCR sequences. To decide whether each TCR beta V gene segment behaved as functional or pseudogenic, an earlier analysis of some 600 of the donors relied on high-throughput TCR beta sequencing. Genome-wide SNP genotypes for about 55% of the roughly 670 donors were used in a later genetic analysis, which treated that subset as a discovery cohort. Four to six DR-DQ haplotypes were handled as single units for association and clustering, since linkage in the cohort was strong. A later analysis re-analyzed previously published TCR beta repertoires from roughly 630 donors and added high-resolution HLA genotyping to study TCR occurrence patterns. Both class I and class II loci were covered by HLA typing, at four-digit resolution. A separate validation cohort of some 130 different subjects was used in addition to the approximately 700-subject first cohort. Of the approximately 400 genotyped donors, approximately 81% were placed in the genetic ancestry cluster associated with self-reported Caucasian donors. Among some 400 genotyped donors of the cohort, an average of around 250,000 unique TCR beta nucleotide sequences was sequenced per donor, of which approximately 19% were non-productive. To predict cytomegalovirus infection status, the study combined high-throughput TCR immunosequencing, statistical association of individual TCRs with disease status, and machine learning. Summary of the overall study and its limitations: The presence/absence analyses assumed that sequencing depth was roughly uniform across donors, and that assumption may not be true. A further reported finding was that TCR beta sequences accurately predicted the HLA-A and HLA-B alleles for most subjects in the first cohort. Because HLA typing was unavailable for some donors at each locus, only the typed subset was used in association tests. Most CMV-associated TCR beta chains appeared to be HLA-restricted in a later analysis, and the HLA associations seemed to be driven largely by CMV exposure. Linkage disequilibrium might explain the correlated functional status among segregating V segments, but an unknown experimental factor could not be excluded. A later analysis found that TCR association rates varied across HLA loci, with DRB1 alleles showing the most associated TCRs and HLA-C alleles the fewest. The classifier was reported to diagnose cytomegalovirus status with high specificity and sensitivity in both the original and validation cohorts. When HLA alleles, especially DR and DQ, strongly co-occurred, TCR associations were difficult to assign to individual alleles. The authors suggested that the approach could potentially be extended to other disease states and immunological phenotypes. Compared with equally common non-associated chains, HLA-associated TCR beta chains in a later analysis were more clonally expanded and had lower generation probabilities. V-gene and J-gene trimming of TCR beta chains was associated with a missense DCLRE1C variant in a later genetic analysis, and the association was replicated in an independent cohort. A group of highly shared sequence variants was considered likely to be a technical artifact of the sequencing pipeline. Some IMGT-functional V segments, including TRBV6-2 and TRBV6-3, could not be told apart with the 87-base-pair reads, so those segments were excluded. Broadly in line with IMGT annotations, most TCR beta V segments showed up in productive rearrangements about 87% or about 30% of the time in an earlier analysis of 450 to 750 of the donors. The only immune exposure information available for the cohort was CMV serostatus. The study gave a list of some 150 TCR beta chains associated with cytomegalovirus. Specific HLA alleles were associated with around 18,000 TCR beta sequences at a false discovery rate of 0.05 in a later analysis. In vitro tests confirmed that three of the cytomegalovirus-associated TCR beta chains recognize cytomegalovirus antigens. About 17 rarely observed V segments, including chromosome 9 orphons, were excluded from the earlier analysis of approximately 500 of the donors because counts were too low. The cohort was sequenced for TCR beta chains only, and without alpha or paired-chain data the features that could be detected were limited. Several of the top co-occurrence clusters appeared to be linked to parvovirus B19, influenza, CMV and Epstein-Barr virus, according to a later analysis. A later genetic analysis reported fewer N-insertions in productive TCRs among donors in an Asian-associated ancestry cluster than the roughly 690-donor mean. Most TCR sequences were seen in very few donors, while some public TCRs were found in many individuals.

From a lookup of the germline V gene, CDR1 and CDR2 are MGHRA and YSYEKL. Trimming removed 1 base from V and 2 bases from J; the gene matches leave 10 bases unexplained. The CDR3 spans 17 residues, from the cysteine through the phenylalanine. Solely the CDR3 DNA is kept, with 51 bases framed from the first base. To prepare the library, the immunoSEQ multiplex PCR assay was applied. For the multiplex PCR, a mixture combining 60 forward primers for TCR Vbeta segments and 13 reverse primers for TCR Jbeta segments was used. The CDR3 region of rearranged TCR beta genes was amplified from genomic DNA by a multiplex PCR assay. The amplified TCR beta libraries were sequenced on the Illumina HiSeq System as 87-base-pair reads. Per the original workflow: A later analysis counted tens of millions of unique TCR beta chains across the 650 to 800 repertoires, and approximately 11 million of these chains were shared by at least two donors. Raw reads were error-corrected and collapsed into unique sequences with a nearest-neighbor algorithm that merged closely related sequences to remove PCR and sequencing errors. To assign V, D and J gene segments, CDR3 sequences were aligned to IMGT reference sequences. Each retained sequence needed at least a six-nucleotide match to both a V gene segment and a J gene segment. A rearrangement was called productive if the CDR3 had no stop codons and remained in frame with V and J, and every other rearrangement was called non-productive. Following IMGT convention, CDR3 was defined as the stretch from the second conserved V-encoded cysteine up to the conserved J-encoded phenylalanine. In an earlier analysis of approximately 500 of the donors, sequences lacking an unambiguous match to a single V gene segment were excluded. An earlier analysis of almost 600 of the donors classified V segments as functional when productive rearrangements were above 56.7% and as segregating when the standard deviation between donors was above 5%. A statistical classification framework was built to diagnose cytomegalovirus status from the catalog of TCR beta chain sequences. In a later analysis, TCR nucleotide sequences were compared against IMGT/GENE-DB human TR gene sequences so that V and J genes could be assigned. In a later analysis, CDR3 sequences and most-parsimonious VDJ recombination scenarios were assigned using the TCRdist pipeline. In a later analysis, every TCR beta chain was defined by the combination of its CDR3 amino acid sequence and its V-gene family, and reads without a unique V-gene family were dropped. As a way to deal with suspected cross-contamination and a sequencing artifact, a later analysis dropped hundreds of nucleotide sequences that were highly shared and had low generation probability. A later analysis calculated a clonal expansion index for each public chain from normalized within-repertoire ranks of inferred template counts. A later analysis computed generation probabilities with a VDJ recombination model fitted to out-of-frame rearrangements, and checked the results against IGoR. A later analysis scored TCR-TCR, TCR-HLA and TCR-CMV co-occurrence with hypergeometric tests, applying a repertoire-size bias correction to TCR pairs. To estimate false discovery rates, a later analysis permuted the HLA or CMV assignments 20 times. In a later analysis, co-occurring TCRs were grouped using DBSCAN, and TCRdist sequence similarity was added for clustering within HLA-allele-positive subsets. For co-occurrence clustering, repertoires with fewer than 30,000 or more than 120,000 public chains were excluded, along with 4 to 6 repertoires with anomalous nucleotide sharing. This immuneACCESS table, as held by TCRdb, lists in-frame sequences with V and J called but not all clones. Of the missing ones, under half trace to an unresolved V gene in checked studies; the others have no known cause. From that table come the V and J calls and clone size; the DNA was used to work out D and trimming. Across this sample there are roughly 200,000 clones, with approximately 9.5% seen only once. Roughly 1.3% of the sample is taken by the ten largest.

In regard to this clone: The target of this receptor is not known. Base qualities are missing; no much larger clone stands one base away.

The cohort was made up of 500 to 800 healthy bone marrow donors. At the time of sampling, every cohort member was nominally healthy, though immune exposures that went unrecorded were likely present. The donor tested CMV seropositive, placing the donor among the 290 or so seropositive members of the cohort. A peripheral blood sample was provided by each donor, and peripheral blood mononuclear cells were used for TCR beta sequencing. Genomic DNA extraction from the blood cell samples was performed with the Qiagen DNeasy Blood Extraction Kit. This chain joins TRBV4-1 to TRBJ2-7, with 8 middle bases fitting TRBD1. The TCR sequence derives from a woman aged 30 to 39 in good health and CMV-seropositive. Material: PBMCs. CDR3 loop: CASSQGSDRGYPYEQYF. The DNA is TGCGCCAGCAGCCAAGGATCCGACAGGGGCTATCCCTACGAGCAGTACTTC.